The clone carrying this TCR beta chain has only a few counts. Time point here: blood at routine non-recurrence follow-up after resection. From tumor, nontumor lung or frozen PBMC, whole RNA was taken unsorted for sequencing. The data were obtained in a study of spatial heterogeneity in lung cancer. TCRdb used MiXCR to reprocess the 5' RACE reads, holding one entry per CDR3 protein. The repertoire has about 120,000 distinct CDR3 sequences, 9.5% to 15% of them found once; the top ten carry 15% to 20%. The ends were cut back, 4 bases at V and 5 bases at J, with 15 bases in the middle. From germline, CDR1 is MGHRA and CDR2 YSYEKL. The CDR3 loop spans 14 amino acids.

Specimen: PBMCs, collected at follow-up. The genes are TRBV4-1 and TRBJ2-7; D may match TRBD1 or TRBD2 (5 bases each). This TCR came from a male donor with early-stage non-small cell lung cancer. Here the CDR3 reads CASSLLGAADEQYF. In nucleotides, the CDR3 is TGCGCCAGCAGCCTCCTCGGGGCAGCCGACGAGCAGTACTTC.